This T cell receptor (beta chain) was recovered during a study of blood T cell repertoires in COVID-19. The CDR3 covers 12 residues. V was shortened by 1 base and J by 6 bases, with 8 bases between the two germline ends. Per germline, CDR1 SGDLS and CDR2 YYNGEE. In this sample, this clone turned up once. Clones were read by immunoSEQ multiplex PCR, and TCRdb kept only the in-frame ones, dropping some. Of roughly 150,000 clones in the sample, around 84% were seen once. The J gene is TRBJ2-7, the V gene TRBV9, with a possible D match to TRBD2 (5 bases). This sequence was found in a human donor in a cohort sampled during active COVID-19. The sequencing sample was made of peripheral blood. CDR3 loop: CASSVSEGEQYF. The CDR3 DNA is TGTGCCAGCAGCGTAAGCGAGGGCGAGCAGTACTTC.